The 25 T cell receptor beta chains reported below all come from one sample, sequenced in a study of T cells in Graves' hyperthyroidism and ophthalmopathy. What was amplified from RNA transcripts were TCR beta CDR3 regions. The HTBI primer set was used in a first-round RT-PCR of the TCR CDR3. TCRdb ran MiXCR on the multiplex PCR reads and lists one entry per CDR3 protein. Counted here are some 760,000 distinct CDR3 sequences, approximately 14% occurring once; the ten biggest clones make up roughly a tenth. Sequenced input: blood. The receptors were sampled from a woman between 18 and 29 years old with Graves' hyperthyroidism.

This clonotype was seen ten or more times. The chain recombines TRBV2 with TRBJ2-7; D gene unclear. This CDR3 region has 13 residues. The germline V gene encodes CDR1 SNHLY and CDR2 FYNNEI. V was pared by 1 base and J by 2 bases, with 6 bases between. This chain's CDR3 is CASSEGLAYEQYF. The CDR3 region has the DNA TGTGCCAGCAGTGAAGGGCTGGCCTACGAGCAGTACTTC.

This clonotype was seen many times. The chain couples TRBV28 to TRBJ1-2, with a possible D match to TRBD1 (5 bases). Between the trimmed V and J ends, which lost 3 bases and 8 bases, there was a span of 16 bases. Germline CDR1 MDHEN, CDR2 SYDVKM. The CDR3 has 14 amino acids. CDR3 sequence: CASSLMFRGVGYTF. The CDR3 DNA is TGTGCCAGCAGTTTGATGTTTCGGGGCGTGGGCTACACCTTC.

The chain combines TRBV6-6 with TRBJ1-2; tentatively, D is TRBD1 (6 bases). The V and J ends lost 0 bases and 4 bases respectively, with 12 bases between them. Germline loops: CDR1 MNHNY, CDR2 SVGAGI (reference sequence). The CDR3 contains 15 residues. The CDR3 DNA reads TGTGCCAGCAGTTACTCGAACGACAGGTCCTATGGCTACACCTTC. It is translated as CASSYSNDRSYGYTF.

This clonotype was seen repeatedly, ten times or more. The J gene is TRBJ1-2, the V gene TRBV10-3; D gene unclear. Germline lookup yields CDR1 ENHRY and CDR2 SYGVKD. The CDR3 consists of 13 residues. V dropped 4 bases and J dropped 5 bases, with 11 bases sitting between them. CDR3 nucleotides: TGTGCCATCAGTGTCCCAGGATCTTATGGCTACACCTTC. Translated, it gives CAISVPGSYGYTF.

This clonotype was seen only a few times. For the CDR3, the DNA is TGTGCCAGCAGTGAATCGGAGGGGTTTTCACCCCTCCACTTT. The encoded protein is CASSESEGFSPLHF. The chain combines TRBV2 with TRBJ1-6, with a possible D match to TRBD1 (5 bases). The V end was cut by 2 bases, the J end by 9 bases, with 11 bases between. The CDR3 sequence is 14 residues long. The germline CDR1 and CDR2 sequences are SNHLY and FYNNEI.

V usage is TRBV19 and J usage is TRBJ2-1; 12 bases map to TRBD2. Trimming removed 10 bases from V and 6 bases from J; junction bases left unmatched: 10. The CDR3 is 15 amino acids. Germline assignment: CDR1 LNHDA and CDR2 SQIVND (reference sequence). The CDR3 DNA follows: TGTGCCACCCAGAGACTAGCGGGAGCGGGCAATGAGCAGTTCTTC. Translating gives CATQRLAGAGNEQFF.

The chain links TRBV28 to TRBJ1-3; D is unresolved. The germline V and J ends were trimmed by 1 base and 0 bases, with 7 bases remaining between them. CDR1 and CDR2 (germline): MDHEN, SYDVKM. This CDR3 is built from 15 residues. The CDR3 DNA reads TGTGCCAGCAGTTTATTCCCAAGCTCTGGAAACACCATATATTTT. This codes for CASSLFPSSGNTIYF.

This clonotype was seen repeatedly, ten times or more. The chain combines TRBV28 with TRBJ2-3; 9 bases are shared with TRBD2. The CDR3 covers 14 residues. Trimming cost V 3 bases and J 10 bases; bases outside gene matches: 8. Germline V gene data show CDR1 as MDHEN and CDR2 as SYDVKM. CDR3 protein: CASSLASGTISQYF. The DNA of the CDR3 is TGTGCCAGCAGTTTGGCTAGCGGGACCATTTCGCAGTATTTT.

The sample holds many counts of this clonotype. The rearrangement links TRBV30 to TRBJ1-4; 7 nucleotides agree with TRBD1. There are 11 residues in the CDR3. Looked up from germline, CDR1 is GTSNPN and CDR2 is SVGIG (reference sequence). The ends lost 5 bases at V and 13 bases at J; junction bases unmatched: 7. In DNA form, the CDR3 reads TGTGCCTGGGGTCGGGACAGCACACTGTTTTTT. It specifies CAWGRDSTLFF.

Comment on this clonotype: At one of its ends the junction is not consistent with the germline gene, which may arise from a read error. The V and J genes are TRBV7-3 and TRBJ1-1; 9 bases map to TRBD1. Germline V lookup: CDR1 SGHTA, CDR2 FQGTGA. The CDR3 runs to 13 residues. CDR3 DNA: TGTTCCAGCAGCCAGACAGGGGGAGCTGAAGCTTTCTTT. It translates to CSSSQTGGAEAFF.

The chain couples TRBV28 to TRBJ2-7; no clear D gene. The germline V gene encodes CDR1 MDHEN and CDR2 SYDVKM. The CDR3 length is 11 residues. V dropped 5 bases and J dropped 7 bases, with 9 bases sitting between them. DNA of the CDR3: TGTGCCAGCAGTGCTCCCGGGGAGCAGTACTTC. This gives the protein CASSAPGEQYF.

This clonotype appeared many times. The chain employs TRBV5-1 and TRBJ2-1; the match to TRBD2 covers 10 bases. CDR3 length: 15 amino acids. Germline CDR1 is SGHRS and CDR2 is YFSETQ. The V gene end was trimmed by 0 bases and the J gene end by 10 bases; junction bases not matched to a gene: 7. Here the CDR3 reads CASSLEASGSGEQFF. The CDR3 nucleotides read TGCGCCAGCAGCTTGGAGGCTAGCGGGAGCGGGGAGCAGTTCTTC. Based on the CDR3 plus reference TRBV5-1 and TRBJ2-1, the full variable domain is KAGVTQTPRYLIKTRGQQVTLSCSPISGHRSVSWYQQTPGQGLQFLFEYFSETQRNKGNFPGRFSGRQFSNSRSEMNVSTLELGDSALYLCASSLEASGSGEQFFGPGTRLTVL.

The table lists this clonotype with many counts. The CDR3 sequence: CASSEALWEGPQETQYF. Written as DNA, the CDR3 is TGTGCCAGCAGTGAAGCGCTTTGGGAGGGGCCGCAAGAGACCCAGTACTTC. This chain links TRBV2 with TRBJ2-5; 7 bases align to TRBD2. J lost 2 bases, V lost 0 bases, and 9 bases had no gene match. CDR1 is SNHLY, CDR2 FYNNEI, per germline. The CDR3 consists of 17 residues.

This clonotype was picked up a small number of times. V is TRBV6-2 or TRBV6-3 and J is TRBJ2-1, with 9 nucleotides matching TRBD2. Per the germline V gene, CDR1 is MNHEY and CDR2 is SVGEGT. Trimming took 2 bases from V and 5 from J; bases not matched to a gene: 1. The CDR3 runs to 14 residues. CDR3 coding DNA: TGTGCCAGCAGTTACCCTAGCGGGAACAATGAGCAGTTCTTC. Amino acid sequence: CASSYPSGNNEQFF.

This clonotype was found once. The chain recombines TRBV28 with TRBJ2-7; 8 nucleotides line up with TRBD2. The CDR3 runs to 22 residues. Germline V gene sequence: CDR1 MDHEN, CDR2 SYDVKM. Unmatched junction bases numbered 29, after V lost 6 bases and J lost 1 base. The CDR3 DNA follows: TGTGCCAGCAGCCATGTAGCGGGACACTCCGTTCTTGGATTAGTTAATTCCTACGAGCAGTACTTC. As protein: CASSHVAGHSVLGLVNSYEQYF.

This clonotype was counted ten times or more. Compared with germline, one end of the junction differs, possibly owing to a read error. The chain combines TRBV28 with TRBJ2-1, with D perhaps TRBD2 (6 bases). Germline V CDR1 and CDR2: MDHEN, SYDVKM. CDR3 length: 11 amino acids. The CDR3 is CASGVYIEQFF. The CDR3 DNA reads TGTGCCTCGGGGGTGTACATTGAGCAGTTCTTC. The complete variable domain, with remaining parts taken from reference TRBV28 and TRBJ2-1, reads DVKVTQSSRYLVKRTGEKVFLECVQDMDHENMFWYRQDPGLGLRLIYFSYDVKMKEKGDIPEGYSVSREKKERFSLILESASTNQTSMYLCASGVYIEQFFGPGTRLTVL.

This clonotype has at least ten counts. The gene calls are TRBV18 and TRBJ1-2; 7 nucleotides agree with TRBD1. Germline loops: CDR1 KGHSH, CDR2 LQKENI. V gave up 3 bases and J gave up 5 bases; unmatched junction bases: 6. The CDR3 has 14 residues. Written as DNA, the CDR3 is TGTGCCAGCTCACCTGACAGGGTGGGATATGGCTACACCTTC. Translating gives CASSPDRVGYGYTF.

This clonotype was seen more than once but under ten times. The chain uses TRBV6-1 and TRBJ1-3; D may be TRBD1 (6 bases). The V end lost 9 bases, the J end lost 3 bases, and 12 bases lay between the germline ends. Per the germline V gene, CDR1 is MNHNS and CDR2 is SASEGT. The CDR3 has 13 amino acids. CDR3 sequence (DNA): TGTGCCAGTTCCCGGACAGATGGAAACACCATATATTTT. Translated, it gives CASSRTDGNTIYF.

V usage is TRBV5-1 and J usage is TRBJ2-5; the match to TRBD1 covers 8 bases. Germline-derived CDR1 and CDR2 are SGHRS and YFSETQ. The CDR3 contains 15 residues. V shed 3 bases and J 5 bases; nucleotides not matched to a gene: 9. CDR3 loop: CASSYGQGLAETQYF. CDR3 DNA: TGCGCCAGCAGCTATGGACAGGGACTGGCGGAGACCCAGTACTTC.

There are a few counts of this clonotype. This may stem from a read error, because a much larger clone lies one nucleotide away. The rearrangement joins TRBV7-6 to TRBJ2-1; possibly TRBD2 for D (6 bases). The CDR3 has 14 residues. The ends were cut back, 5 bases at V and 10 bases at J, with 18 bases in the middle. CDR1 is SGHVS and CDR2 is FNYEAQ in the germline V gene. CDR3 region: CASSPRGTSYEQFF. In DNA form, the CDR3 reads TGTGCCAGCAGCCCCCGCGGGACTTCATACGAGCAGTTCTTC. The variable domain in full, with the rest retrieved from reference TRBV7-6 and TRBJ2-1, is GAGVSQSPRYKVTKRGQDVALRCDPISGHVSLYWYRQALGQGPEFLTYFNYEAQQDKSGLPNDRFSAERPEGSISTLTIQRTEQRDSAMYRCASSPRGTSYEQFFGPGTRLTVL.

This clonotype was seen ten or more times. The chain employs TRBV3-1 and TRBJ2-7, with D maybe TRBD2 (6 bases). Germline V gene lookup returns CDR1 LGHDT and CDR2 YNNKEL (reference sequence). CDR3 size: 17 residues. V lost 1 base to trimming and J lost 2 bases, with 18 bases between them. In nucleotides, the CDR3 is TGTGCCAGCAGCCAAGCCCTTCGTTCGGGGGAAGCCTACGAGCAGTACTTC. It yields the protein CASSQALRSGEAYEQYF.

Here the CDR3 reads CSADNATNEKLFF. As DNA, the CDR3 is TGCAGTGCTGATAATGCAACTAATGAAAAACTGTTTTTT. J is TRBJ1-4 and V is TRBV20-1; D gene ambiguous. The CDR3 is 13 amino acids. Trimming removed 5 bases at V and 0 bases at J, with 7 bases between. Germline CDR1 DFQATT, CDR2 SNEGSKA (reference sequence).

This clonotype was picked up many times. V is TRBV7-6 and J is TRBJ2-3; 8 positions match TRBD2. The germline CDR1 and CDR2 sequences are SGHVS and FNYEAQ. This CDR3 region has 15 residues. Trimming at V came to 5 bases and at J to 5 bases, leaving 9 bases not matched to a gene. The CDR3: CASSLRLAQGDTQYF. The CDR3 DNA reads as TGTGCCAGCAGCCTTCGACTAGCGCAAGGAGATACGCAGTATTTT.

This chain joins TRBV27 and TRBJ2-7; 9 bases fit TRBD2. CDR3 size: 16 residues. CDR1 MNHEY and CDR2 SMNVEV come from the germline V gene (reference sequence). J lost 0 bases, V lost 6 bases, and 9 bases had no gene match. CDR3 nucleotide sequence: TGTGCCAGCAGCGACCAATATAGCGGGAGCTCCTACGAGCAGTACTTC. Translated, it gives CASSDQYSGSSYEQYF.

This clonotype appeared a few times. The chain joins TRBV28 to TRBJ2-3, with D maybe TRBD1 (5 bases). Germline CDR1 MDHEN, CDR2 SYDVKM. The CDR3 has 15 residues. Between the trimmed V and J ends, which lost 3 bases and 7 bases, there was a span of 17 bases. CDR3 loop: CASSFPGPRANTQYF. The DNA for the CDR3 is TGTGCCAGCAGTTTCCCAGGGCCCCGCGCCAATACGCAGTATTTT.